This TCR beta chain originates from a study of blood T cell repertoires in COVID-19 (dated by TCRdb to 2018 to 2021). General notes on the study: Samples from collaborators originated in the United States, Italy and Spain and spanned both the acute and convalescent phases of COVID-19. The repertoires were made available in a free public database intended to serve as a resource for research on the immune response to SARS-CoV-2. The material from the prospective study consisted of cDNA or gDNA derived from T cells, B-cell-depleted T cells, or PBMCs. Sample metadata almost always included a de-identified subject ID, COVID-19 status, age in years and sex. Where available, HLA class I and class II types were obtained from metadata supplied by the sample provider rather than from assay-based typing. Samples were obtained from the ongoing ImmuneRACE study (first 160 participants) and from about 1,300 subjects provided by 6 global collaborators. Subjects who had been exposed to COVID-19, were actively infected with it, or had recovered from it provided the deeply sampled blood TCRbeta repertoires that made up the dataset. Study-wide findings and limitations: The quantity of clinical and demographic metadata differed by source and by participant and was supplied without curation.

The immunoSEQ Assay, a bias-controlled multiplex PCR, was used to amplify TCRbeta CDR3 regions from genomic DNA. The paper's data handling went like this. The number of nucleated cells in each sample was estimated from the amplification of reference gene primers within the assay. To quantify the absolute abundance of each unique TCRbeta CDR3 rearrangement, sequence reads were collapsed and filtered. For each sample, productive Simpson clonality was calculated by taking the square root of Simpson's diversity index across productive rearrangements. TCRdb took this table from immuneACCESS and kept in-frame rearrangements with V and J called. Such tables lack part of the clones; where checked against another copy, unresolved V genes explain under half of the gap, and the rest is unexplained. The V and J calls and clone size were taken over from that table, and D and trimming were inferred from the DNA. The sample records 360,000 or so clones, roughly 87% of which are singletons. Under 3% of the sample goes to the ten largest clones.

In this sample, this clone turned up once. Its antigen is still unknown. Per-nucleotide qualities are absent, and no much larger clonotype sits a single base away. In the prospective study, participants were roughly 18 to 89 years old, resided in about 25 geographic areas of the United States, and were enrolled through a virtual design. In the prospective study, participants were assigned to cohorts based on the clinical history participants reported in a screening survey and a study questionnaire. Recovered participants in ImmuneRACE Cohort 3 were defined by two consecutive negative NP/OP PCR tests, clearance by a healthcare professional, or resolution of symptoms. Each participant in the prospective study had whole blood, serum and a nasopharyngeal or oropharyngeal swab collected by mobile phlebotomists. Participants in the prospective study had the option to provide additional blood draws and questionnaires over a 2-month period. Before DNA extraction, blood samples from the prospective study were shipped at room temperature or frozen.

The origin of this receptor is a woman in her twenties or thirties who had recovered from COVID-19. The sequenced sample consisted of PBMCs or T cells enriched from blood (not recorded which).

In nucleotide form, the sequence is TGTGCCAGCAGCGTTCAACTAGCGGGGGCCAAAGAGACCCAGTACTTC. This gives the protein CASSVQLAGAKETQYF. The chain employs TRBV9 and TRBJ2-5; 11 junctional bases match TRBD2. The CDR3 runs 16 residues from the cysteine to the phenylalanine. Only the CDR3 region is kept as DNA, spanning 48 bases read in frame from base 1. At the junction V is shortened by 2 bases and J by 3 bases; bases outside the gene matches: 6. In the germline V gene, CDR1 corresponds to SGDLS and CDR2 to YYNGEE. The CDR3, completed at both ends by the reference TRBV9 and TRBJ2-5 genes, gives the full variable domain DSGVTQTPKHLITATGQRVTLRCSPRSGDLSVYWYQQSLDQGLQFLIQYYNGEERAKGNILERFSAQQFPDLHSELNLSSLELGDSALYFCASSVQLAGAKETQYFGPGTRLLVL.